These 22 T cell receptor beta chains originate from one sample sequenced in a study of blood T cell repertoires in COVID-19. Repertoires were generated with immunoSEQ multiplex PCR, while TCRdb's copy carries only in-frame clones and drops some. Found here are fewer than 200,000 clones, 84% of them singletons; the top ten hold 7.5% to 9.5%. The sequencing input was peripheral blood. These TCRs come from a man in his forties who had recovered from COVID-19.

V and J are TRBV4-3 and TRBJ1-4; D is unresolved. The CDR3 has 14 amino acids. V was clipped by 0 bases and J by 4 bases, with 6 bases between them. The germline gives CDR1 LGHNA, CDR2 YSLEER. The CDR3 reads CASSQDSFNEKLFF. The CDR3 DNA reads as TGCGCCAGCAGCCAAGATAGTTTTAATGAAAAACTGTTTTTT.

This clone was counted once. This chain joins TRBV30 and TRBJ1-2, with a weak D call TRBD1 (6 bases). The CDR3 runs 13 residues. Trimming left V 4 bases short and J 3 bases short, with 12 bases between. CDR1 is GTSNPN and CDR2 is SVGIG in the germline V gene (reference sequence). CDR3 residues: CAWTGVLDYGYTF. CDR3 sequence (DNA): TGTGCCTGGACAGGGGTTCTCGACTATGGCTACACCTTC. Full variable domain (missing parts from reference TRBV30 and TRBJ1-2): SQTIHQWPATLVQPVGSPLSLECTVEGTSNPNLYWYRQAAGRGLQLLFYSVGIGQISSEVPQNLSASRPQDRQFILSSKKLLLSDSGFYLCAWTGVLDYGYTFGSGTRLTVV.

The chain recombines TRBV6-1 with TRBJ1-4; 8 nucleotides match TRBD1. The CDR3 spans 14 residues. J gave up 9 bases and V 3 bases, and 6 bases lay outside the gene matches. CDR1 MNHNS and CDR2 SASEGT come from the germline V gene. The DNA of the CDR3 is TGTGCCAGCAGTGATTCAGGGGGCCCCAAAAAACTGTTTTTT. Its protein product is CASSDSGGPKKLFF.

This rearrangement joins TRBV7-2 to TRBJ2-1; no definite D call. This CDR3 has 13 amino acids. V lost 4 bases and J 5 bases, leaving 9 bases between the germline ends. Germline loops: CDR1 SGHTA, CDR2 FQGNSA. CDR3 sequence reads: CASSYDWNNEQFF. As DNA, the CDR3 is TGTGCCAGCAGCTACGACTGGAACAATGAGCAGTTCTTC.

The V and J genes are TRBV5-5 and TRBJ2-2, with a weak D call TRBD1 (5 bases). The CDR3 loop spans 15 amino acids. With 1 base removed from V and 0 bases from J, the gap between germline ends came to 7 bases. Per the germline V gene, CDR1 is SGHKS and CDR2 is YYEKEE (reference sequence). The chain's CDR3 is CASSLKQANTGELFF. The DNA for the CDR3 is TGTGCCAGCAGCTTGAAACAGGCGAACACCGGGGAGCTGTTTTTT.

This clone has just one count. Compared with germline, one end of the junction differs, possibly owing to a read error. The chain recombines TRBV11-2 with TRBJ1-1, with TRBD1 identical over 9 bases. There are 12 residues in the CDR3. Germline lookup yields CDR1 SGHAT and CDR2 FQNNGV. The DNA of the CDR3 is TGTGCCAGCAGCTTCGGGGGGACAGGGCCAGAGTTT. Translating it yields CASSFGGTGPEF.

The CDR3, as DNA: TGTGCCAGCAGCGACAGGGGGGTGGGGAACTATGGCTACACCTTC. Its translation: CASSDRGVGNYGYTF. This rearrangement joins TRBV7-2 to TRBJ1-2, with 9 bases lining up with TRBD1. This CDR3 is 15 amino acids long. The V gene's germline CDR1 is SGHTA and CDR2 FQGNSA. V was pared by 5 bases and J by 2 bases, with 6 bases of the junction left unmatched.

The chain joins TRBV7-2 to TRBJ2-1; 7 nucleotides line up with TRBD2. V lost 4 bases to trimming and J lost 7 bases; unmatched junction nucleotides: 4. The CDR3 runs 13 residues. Germline V CDR1 and CDR2: SGHTA, FQGNSA. This CDR3 reads CASSSLAKNEQFF. CDR3 sequence (DNA): TGTGCCAGCAGCTCACTAGCGAAGAATGAGCAGTTCTTC.

The chain uses TRBV7-2 and TRBJ1-1; no clear D. Germline V CDR1 and CDR2: SGHTA, FQGNSA. The germline V and J ends were trimmed by 0 bases and 3 bases, with 5 bases remaining between them. The CDR3 is made up of 13 amino acids. CDR3 sequence: CASSLARYTEAFF. The CDR3 DNA follows: TGTGCCAGCAGCTTAGCGCGCTACACTGAAGCTTTCTTT.

In its sample, this clone was seen once. V gene TRBV12-5 combines with J gene TRBJ1-1; TRBD1 matches 9 bases. CDR1 and CDR2 (germline): LGHNT, FRNRAP. The CDR3 contains 14 residues. The V gene end was trimmed by 9 bases and the J gene end by 5 bases; junction bases not matched to a gene: 10. The CDR3 protein is CARRSQGARTEAFF. The CDR3 DNA is TGTGCTAGACGATCACAGGGGGCGAGAACTGAAGCTTTCTTT.

The chain links TRBV5-6 to TRBJ2-5; D call uncertain. The V gene lost 0 bases and the J gene lost 5 bases, with 11 bases spanning the gap. This CDR3 is 14 amino acids long. In germline, CDR1 is SGHDT, CDR2 YYEEEE. The CDR3 sequence is CASSLVQQKETQYF. The CDR3 coding sequence is TGTGCCAGCAGCTTGGTACAGCAAAAGGAGACCCAGTACTTC.

This chain links TRBV3-1 (or the pseudogene TRBV3-2) with TRBJ1-2; the D is unclear. Germline V gives CDR1 LGHDT, CDR2 YNNKEL (reference sequence). Trimming pared 4 bases from V and 8 bases from J, leaving 17 bases between. The CDR3 extends over 14 amino acids. CDR3: CASSPHSMGQGYTF. Written as DNA, the CDR3 is TGTGCCAGCAGCCCACACTCCATGGGCCAAGGCTACACCTTC.

V gene TRBV19 combines with J gene TRBJ2-3; possibly TRBD2 for D (6 bases). This CDR3 is built from 16 residues. V gave up 8 bases and J gave up 2 bases, with 20 bases separating them. CDR1 LNHDA and CDR2 SQIVND come from the germline V gene (reference sequence). CDR3 residues: CASGGKTAPLTDTQYF. In DNA, the CDR3 is TGTGCCAGTGGGGGGAAAACTGCCCCCCTCACAGATACGCAGTATTTT.

A single count supports this clone. The chain joins TRBV13 to TRBJ2-3; 14 positions match TRBD2. CDR1 and CDR2 (germline): PRHDT, FYEKMQ (reference sequence). CDR3 length: 16 residues. Germline trimming cut 7 bases from V and 5 bases from J; bases unmatched to any gene: 8. The CDR3 region is CASTVTSGGAVDTQYF. Here the CDR3 DNA reads TGTGCCAGCACCGTGACTAGCGGGGGGGCCGTAGATACGCAGTATTTT.

This clone was observed once. The rearrangement uses TRBV7-8 and TRBJ2-7; 9 bases map to TRBD1. J gave up 1 base and V 0 bases, and 1 base lay outside the gene matches. The CDR3 totals 15 residues. CDR1 is SGHVS, CDR2 FQNEAQ, per germline. Here the CDR3 reads CASSLAGTGSYEQYF. In DNA, the CDR3 is TGTGCCAGCAGCTTAGCTGGGACAGGGTCCTACGAGCAGTACTTC.

This chain joins TRBV7-2 and TRBJ2-5; a weak D match, TRBD2 (5 bases). Deletions cut 5 bases from V and 1 base from J, with 8 bases between. CDR1 is SGHTA, CDR2 FQGNSA, per germline. This CDR3 spans 13 amino acids. CDR3 sequence (DNA): TGTGCCAGCAGCGATAGCGTCCAAGAGACCCAGTACTTC. The encoded protein is CASSDSVQETQYF.

The chain couples TRBV9 to TRBJ1-1; TRBD1 is a possible D gene (5 bases). Between the trimmed V and J ends, which lost 4 bases and 1 base, there was a span of 14 bases. Germline V gene sequence: CDR1 SGDLS, CDR2 YYNGEE. CDR3 size: 15 residues. CDR3 DNA sequence: TGTGCCAGCAGCCCCCTAGGGGTTCCGAACACTGAAGCTTTCTTT. Translation gives CASSPLGVPNTEAFF.

V and J are TRBV10-3 and TRBJ2-3, with 7 bases lining up with TRBD2. From germline, CDR1 is ENHRY and CDR2 SYGVKD. CDR3 length: 15 amino acids. J lost 1 base, V lost 3 bases, and 4 bases had no gene match. DNA for the CDR3: TGTGCCATCAGTGATGGGACTATTGGCACAGATACGCAGTATTTT. This gives the protein CAISDGTIGTDTQYF.

The chain has TRBV19 and TRBJ2-7, with a tentative D call TRBD2 (5 bases). V was pared by 5 bases and J by 0 bases, with 11 bases between. Germline values: CDR1 LNHDA, CDR2 SQIVND (reference sequence). CDR3 length: 14 residues. In DNA form, the CDR3 reads TGTGCCAGTAGTGCGGGCCCGAGCTCCTACGAGCAGTACTTC. Translated, it gives CASSAGPSSYEQYF.

The chain combines TRBV11-1 with TRBJ2-7; 8 nucleotides match TRBD2. V lost 2 bases to trimming and J lost 3 bases; unmatched junction nucleotides: 6. Germline values: CDR1 SGHAT, CDR2 FQDESV (reference sequence). The CDR3 loop spans 15 amino acids. CDR3 protein: CASSLNGRAIYEQYF. CDR3 sequence (DNA): TGTGCCAGCAGCTTAAACGGGAGGGCCATCTACGAGCAGTACTTC.

This clone was recorded only once. The rearrangement joins TRBV5-1 to TRBJ2-1, with D perhaps matching TRBD2 (6 bases). Trimming took 5 bases from V and 4 from J, leaving 16 bases between them. The CDR3 runs 15 residues. CDR1 is SGHRS, CDR2 YFSETQ, per germline. The CDR3 nucleotides read TGCGCCAGCAGAGTGAGGCAGGGAGGTTACAATGAGCAGTTCTTC. Its translation: CASRVRQGGYNEQFF.

This rearrangement joins TRBV4-2 to TRBJ2-2; no clear D. This CDR3 comprises 14 residues. Germline V gene sequence: CDR1 LGHNA, CDR2 YNFKEQ. Trimming pared 0 bases from V and 5 bases from J, leaving 7 bases between. The DNA for the CDR3 is TGTGCCAGCAGCCAAGAGCCGGTAACCGGGGAGCTGTTTTTT. The encoded protein is CASSQEPVTGELFF.